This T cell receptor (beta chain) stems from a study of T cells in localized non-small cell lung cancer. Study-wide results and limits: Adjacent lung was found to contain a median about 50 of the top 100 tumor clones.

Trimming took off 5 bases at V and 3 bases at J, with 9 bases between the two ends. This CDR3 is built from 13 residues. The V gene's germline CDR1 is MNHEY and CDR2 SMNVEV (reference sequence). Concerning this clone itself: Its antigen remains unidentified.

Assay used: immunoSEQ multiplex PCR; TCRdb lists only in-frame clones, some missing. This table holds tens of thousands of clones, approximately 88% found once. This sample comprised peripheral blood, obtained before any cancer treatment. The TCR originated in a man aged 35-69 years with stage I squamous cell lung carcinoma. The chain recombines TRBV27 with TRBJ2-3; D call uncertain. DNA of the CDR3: TGTGCCAGCAGTCCAATACGAACAGATACGCAGTATTTT. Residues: CASSPIRTDTQYF.